The clone carrying this T cell receptor beta chain showed up just a few times. Its antigen is as yet unknown. It was with unique molecular identifiers that the TCRbeta library was prepared. MiXCR was run by TCRdb on the PCR reads, yielding one entry per CDR3 protein. The data contain 60,000 to 85,000 distinct CDR3 sequences, about a sixth of them singletons. From germline, CDR1 is DFQATT and CDR2 SNEGSKA (reference sequence). This CDR3 region has 13 residues. The record originates from a study of T-cell reconstitution after alpha-beta-depleted transplantation in children. Study-level findings and limits: T-cell counts and diversity at one year post-transplant came mainly from newly produced T cells. Surviving recipient T cells and intrathymic progenitors accounted for some patients' high TCRbeta diversity at day 60. Expanded graft clones numbering several hundred reportedly gave rise to alpha-beta T cells about two months after transplant.

The specimen was PBMCs, mostly from graft donor cells, collected 360 days after TCRalphabeta/CD19-depleted stem cell transplant. This rearrangement joins TRBV20-1 to TRBJ1-2, with D tentatively TRBD1 (6 bases). This clonotype was sampled from a male patient aged 2 to 9 who had a stem cell transplant for acute lymphoblastic leukemia, so the T cells may come from the graft donor. CDR3: CRDRSNRADGYTF. The CDR3 DNA reads as TGCAGGGATAGGTCGAACAGGGCTGATGGCTACACCTTC.